This T cell receptor (beta chain) stems from a study of T cells in Graves' hyperthyroidism and ophthalmopathy. This clonotype has a count of ten or more. The antigen remains unidentified. Points from the study as a whole: The model identified upcoming ophthalmopathy a median about 7.1 months ahead of onset.

TCR beta CDR3 regions were amplified from RNA. During a first-round RT-PCR of the TCR CDR3, the HTBI primer set was used. TCRdb independently ran MiXCR on the multiplex PCR reads; one entry per CDR3 protein. The sample has approximately 400,000 distinct CDR3 sequences, approximately 15% seen once; the top ten hold 12% to 15%. This CDR3 has 17 amino acids. V shed 7 bases, J shed 5 bases, and the junction held 15 bases outside the gene matches. Germline V gene sequence: CDR1 SGHVS, CDR2 FQNEAQ. This sequence was found in a woman under 30 with Graves' hyperthyroidism. Sequenced material: blood. The gene calls are TRBV7-8 and TRBJ2-2; TRBD2 matches 8 bases. This chain's CDR3 is CASTKGLGPRGTGELFF. The CDR3 DNA reads TGTGCCAGCACTAAGGGACTAGGCCCCCGTGGGACCGGGGAGCTGTTTTTT.